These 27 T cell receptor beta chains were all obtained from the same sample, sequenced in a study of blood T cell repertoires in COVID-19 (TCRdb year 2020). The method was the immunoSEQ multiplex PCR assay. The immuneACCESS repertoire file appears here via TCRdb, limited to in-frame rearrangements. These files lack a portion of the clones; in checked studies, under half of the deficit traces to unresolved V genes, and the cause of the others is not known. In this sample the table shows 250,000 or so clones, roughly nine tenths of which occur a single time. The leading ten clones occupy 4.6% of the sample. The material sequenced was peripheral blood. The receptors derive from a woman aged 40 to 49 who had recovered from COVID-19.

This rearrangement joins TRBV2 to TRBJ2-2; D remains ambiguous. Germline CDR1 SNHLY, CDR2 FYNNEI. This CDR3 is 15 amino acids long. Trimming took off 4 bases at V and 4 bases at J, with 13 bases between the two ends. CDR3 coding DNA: TGTGCCAGCAGTGTGAGTCCTCTTGTCACCGGGGAGCTGTTTTTT. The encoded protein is CASSVSPLVTGELFF. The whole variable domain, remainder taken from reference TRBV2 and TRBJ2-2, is EPEVTQTPSHQVTQMGQEVILRCVPISNHLYFYWYRQILGQKVEFLVSFYNNEISEKSEIFDDQFSVERPDGSNFTLKIRSTKLEDSAMYFCASSVSPLVTGELFFGEGSRLTVL.

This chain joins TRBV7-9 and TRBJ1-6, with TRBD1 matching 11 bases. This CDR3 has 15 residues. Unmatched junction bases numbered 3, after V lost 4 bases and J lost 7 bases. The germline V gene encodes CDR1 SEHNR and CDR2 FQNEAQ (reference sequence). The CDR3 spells CASSWGQGENSPLHF. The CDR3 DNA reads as TGTGCCAGCAGCTGGGGACAGGGGGAAAATTCACCCCTCCACTTT.

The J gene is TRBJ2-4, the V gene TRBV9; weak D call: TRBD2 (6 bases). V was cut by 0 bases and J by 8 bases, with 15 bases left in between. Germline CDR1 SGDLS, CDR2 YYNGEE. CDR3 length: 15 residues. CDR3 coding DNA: TGTGCCAGCAGCGTAGCCGACGGGAGTACTCACATTCAGTACTTC. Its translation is CASSVADGSTHIQYF.

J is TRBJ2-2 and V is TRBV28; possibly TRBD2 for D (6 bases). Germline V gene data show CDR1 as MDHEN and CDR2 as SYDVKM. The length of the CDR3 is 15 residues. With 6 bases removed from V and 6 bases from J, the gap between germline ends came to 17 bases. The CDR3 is CASSGSGVAAGELFF. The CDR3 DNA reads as TGTGCCAGCAGCGGGAGTGGGGTCGCCGCCGGGGAGCTGTTTTTT.

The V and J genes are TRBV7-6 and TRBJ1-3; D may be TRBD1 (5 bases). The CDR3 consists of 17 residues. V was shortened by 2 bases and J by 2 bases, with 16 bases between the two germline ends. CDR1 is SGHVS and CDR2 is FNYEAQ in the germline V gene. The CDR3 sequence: CASSLFSSAGPGNTIYF. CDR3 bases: TGTGCCAGCAGCTTATTTAGCTCCGCAGGGCCTGGAAACACCATATATTTT.

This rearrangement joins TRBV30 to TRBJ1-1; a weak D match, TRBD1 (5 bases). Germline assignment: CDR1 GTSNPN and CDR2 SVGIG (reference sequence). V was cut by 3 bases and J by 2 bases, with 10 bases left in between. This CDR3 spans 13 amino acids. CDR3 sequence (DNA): TGTGCCTGGAGAAGCAGGGTAAACACTGAAGCTTTCTTT. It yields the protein CAWRSRVNTEAFF.

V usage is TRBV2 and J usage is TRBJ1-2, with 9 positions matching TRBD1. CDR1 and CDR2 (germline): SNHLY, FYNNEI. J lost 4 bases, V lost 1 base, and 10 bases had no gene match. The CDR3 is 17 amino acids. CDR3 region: CASSEDRFRDRAYGYTF. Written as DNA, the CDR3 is TGTGCCAGCAGTGAAGATCGGTTCCGGGACAGGGCCTATGGCTACACCTTC.

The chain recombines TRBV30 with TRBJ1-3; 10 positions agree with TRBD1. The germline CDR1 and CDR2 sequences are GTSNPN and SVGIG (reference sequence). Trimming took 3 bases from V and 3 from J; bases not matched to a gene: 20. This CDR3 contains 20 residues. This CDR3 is CAWSITMPGQGMLGGNTIYF. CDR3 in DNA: TGTGCCTGGAGCATCACTATGCCGGGACAGGGGATGTTGGGTGGAAACACCATATATTTT.

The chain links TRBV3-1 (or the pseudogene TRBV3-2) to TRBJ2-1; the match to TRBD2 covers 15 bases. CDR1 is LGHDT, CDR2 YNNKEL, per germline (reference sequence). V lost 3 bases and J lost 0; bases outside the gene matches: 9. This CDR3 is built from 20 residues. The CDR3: CASSQRGTSGGTLSYNEQFF. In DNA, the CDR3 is TGTGCCAGCAGCCAGAGAGGGACTAGCGGGGGGACTCTCTCCTACAATGAGCAGTTCTTC.

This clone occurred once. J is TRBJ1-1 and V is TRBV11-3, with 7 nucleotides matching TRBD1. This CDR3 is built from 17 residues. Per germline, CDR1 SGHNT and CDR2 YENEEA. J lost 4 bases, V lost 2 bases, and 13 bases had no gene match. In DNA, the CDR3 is TGTGCCAGCAGCTTATTAGGTGGACAGGTTGGGATCACTGAAGCTTTCTTT. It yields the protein CASSLLGGQVGITEAFF. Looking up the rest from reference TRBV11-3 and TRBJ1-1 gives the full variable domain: EAGVVQSPRYKIIEKKQPVAFWCNPISGHNTLYWYLQNLGQGPELLIRYENEEAVDDSQLPKDRFSAERLKGVDSTLKIQPAELGDSAVYLCASSLLGGQVGITEAFFGQGTRLTVV.

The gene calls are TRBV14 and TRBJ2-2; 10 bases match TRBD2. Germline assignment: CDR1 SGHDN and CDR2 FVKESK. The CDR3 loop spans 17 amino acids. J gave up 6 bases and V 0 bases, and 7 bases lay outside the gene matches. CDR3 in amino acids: CASSQDWLAGVPGELFF. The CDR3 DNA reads TGTGCCAGCAGCCAAGATTGGCTAGCGGGAGTTCCCGGGGAGCTGTTTTTT. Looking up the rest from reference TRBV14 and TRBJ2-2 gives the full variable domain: EAGVTQFPSHSVIEKGQTVTLRCDPISGHDNLYWYRRVMGKEIKFLLHFVKESKQDESGMPNNRFLAERTGGTYSTLKVQPAELEDSGVYFCASSQDWLAGVPGELFFGEGSRLTVL.

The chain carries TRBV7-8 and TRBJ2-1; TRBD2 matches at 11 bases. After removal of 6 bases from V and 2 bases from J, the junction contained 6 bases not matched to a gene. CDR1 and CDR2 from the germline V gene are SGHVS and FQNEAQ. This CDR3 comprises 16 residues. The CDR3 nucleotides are TGTGCCAGCAGTCGGTATAGCGGGAGGGCCTACAATGAGCAGTTCTTC. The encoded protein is CASSRYSGRAYNEQFF.

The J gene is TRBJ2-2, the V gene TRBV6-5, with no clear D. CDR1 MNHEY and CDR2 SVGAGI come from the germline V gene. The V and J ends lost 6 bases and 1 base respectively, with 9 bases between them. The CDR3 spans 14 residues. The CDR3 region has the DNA TGTGCCAGCAGCGCGAACAGGAACACCGGGGAGCTGTTTTTT. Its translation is CASSANRNTGELFF.

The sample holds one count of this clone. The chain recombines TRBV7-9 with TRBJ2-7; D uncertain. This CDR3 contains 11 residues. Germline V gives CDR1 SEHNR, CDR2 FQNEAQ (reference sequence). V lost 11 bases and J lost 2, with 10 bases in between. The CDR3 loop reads CADPRPYEQYV. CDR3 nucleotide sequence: TGTGCCGACCCGAGGCCCTACGAGCAGTACGTC.

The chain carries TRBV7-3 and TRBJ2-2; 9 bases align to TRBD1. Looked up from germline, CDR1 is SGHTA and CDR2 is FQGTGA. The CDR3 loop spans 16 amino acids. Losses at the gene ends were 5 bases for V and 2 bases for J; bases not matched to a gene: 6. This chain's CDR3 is CASSLDRGVNTGELFF. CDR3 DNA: TGTGCCAGCAGCCTGGACAGGGGTGTAAACACCGGGGAGCTGTTTTTT.

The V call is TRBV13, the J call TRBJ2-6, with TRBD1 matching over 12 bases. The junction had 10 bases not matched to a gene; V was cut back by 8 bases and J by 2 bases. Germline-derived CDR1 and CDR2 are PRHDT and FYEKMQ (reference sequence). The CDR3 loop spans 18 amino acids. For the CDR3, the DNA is TGTGCCAGCGATCTGAGGGGGACAGGGGGCGCTGGGGCCAACGTCCTGACTTTC. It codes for CASDLRGTGGAGANVLTF. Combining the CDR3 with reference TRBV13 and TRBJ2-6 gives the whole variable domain AAGVIQSPRHLIKEKRETATLKCYPIPRHDTVYWYQQGPGQDPQFLISFYEKMQSDKGSIPDRFSAQQFSDYHSELNMSSLELGDSALYFCASDLRGTGGAGANVLTFGAGSRLTVL.

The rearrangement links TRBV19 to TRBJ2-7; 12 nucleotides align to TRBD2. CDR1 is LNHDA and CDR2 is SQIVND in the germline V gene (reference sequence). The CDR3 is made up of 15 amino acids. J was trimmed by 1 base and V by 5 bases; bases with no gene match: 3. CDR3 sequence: CASSATSGGSYEQYF. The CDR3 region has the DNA TGTGCCAGTAGTGCGACTAGCGGGGGTTCCTACGAGCAGTACTTC.

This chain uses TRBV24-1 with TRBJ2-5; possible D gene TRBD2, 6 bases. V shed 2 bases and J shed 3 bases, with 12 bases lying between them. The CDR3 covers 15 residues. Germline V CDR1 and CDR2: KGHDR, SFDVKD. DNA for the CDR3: TGTGCCACCAGTGATTCCCAGCGACTAGAAGAGACCCAGTACTTC. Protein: CATSDSQRLEETQYF.

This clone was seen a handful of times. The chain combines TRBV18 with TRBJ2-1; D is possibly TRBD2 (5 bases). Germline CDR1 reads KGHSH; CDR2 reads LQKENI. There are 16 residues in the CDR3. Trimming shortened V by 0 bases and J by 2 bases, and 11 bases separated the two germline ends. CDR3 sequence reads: CASSPPLRATYNEQFF. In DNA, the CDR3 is TGTGCCAGCTCACCACCCTTGCGGGCGACCTACAATGAGCAGTTCTTC.

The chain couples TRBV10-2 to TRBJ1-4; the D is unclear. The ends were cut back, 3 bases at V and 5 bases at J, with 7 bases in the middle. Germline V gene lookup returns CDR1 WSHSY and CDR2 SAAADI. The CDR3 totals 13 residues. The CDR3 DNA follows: TGCGCCAGCAGTGATAACGGGAATGAAAAACTGTTTTTT. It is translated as CASSDNGNEKLFF.

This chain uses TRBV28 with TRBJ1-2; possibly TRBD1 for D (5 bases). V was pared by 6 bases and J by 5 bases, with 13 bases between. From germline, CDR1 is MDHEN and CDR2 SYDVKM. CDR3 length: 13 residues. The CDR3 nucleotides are TGTGCCAGCAGGTTCGGACATGGATATGGCTACACCTTC. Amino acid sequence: CASRFGHGYGYTF.

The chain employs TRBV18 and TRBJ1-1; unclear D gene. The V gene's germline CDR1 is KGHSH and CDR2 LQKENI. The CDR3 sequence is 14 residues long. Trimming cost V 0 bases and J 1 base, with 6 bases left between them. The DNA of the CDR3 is TGTGCCAGCTCACCACCGTCTAAGAACACTGAAGCTTTCTTT. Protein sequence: CASSPPSKNTEAFF.

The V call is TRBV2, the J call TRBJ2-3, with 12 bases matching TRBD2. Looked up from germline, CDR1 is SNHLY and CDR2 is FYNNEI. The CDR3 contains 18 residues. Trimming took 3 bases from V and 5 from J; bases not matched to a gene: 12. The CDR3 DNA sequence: TGTGCCAGCAGTGATGCTAGCGGGGGGGTCCTAGGTGGAGATACGCAGTATTTT. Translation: CASSDASGGVLGGDTQYF. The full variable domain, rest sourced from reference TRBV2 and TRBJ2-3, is EPEVTQTPSHQVTQMGQEVILRCVPISNHLYFYWYRQILGQKVEFLVSFYNNEISEKSEIFDDQFSVERPDGSNFTLKIRSTKLEDSAMYFCASSDASGGVLGGDTQYFGPGTRLTVL.

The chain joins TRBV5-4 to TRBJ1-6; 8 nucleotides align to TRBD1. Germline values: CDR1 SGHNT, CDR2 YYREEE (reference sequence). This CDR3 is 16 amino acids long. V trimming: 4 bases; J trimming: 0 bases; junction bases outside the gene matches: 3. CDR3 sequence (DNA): TGTGCCAGCAGCGCAGGGGGCGGCTCCTATAATTCACCCCTCCACTTT. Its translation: CASSAGGGSYNSPLHF.

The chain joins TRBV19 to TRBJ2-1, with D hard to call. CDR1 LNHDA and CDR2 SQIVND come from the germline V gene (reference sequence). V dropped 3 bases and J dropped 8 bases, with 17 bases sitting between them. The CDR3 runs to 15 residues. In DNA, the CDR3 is TGTGCCAGTAGTATCGTAGGAGCCCATGGCGATGAGCAGTTCTTC. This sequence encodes CASSIVGAHGDEQFF.

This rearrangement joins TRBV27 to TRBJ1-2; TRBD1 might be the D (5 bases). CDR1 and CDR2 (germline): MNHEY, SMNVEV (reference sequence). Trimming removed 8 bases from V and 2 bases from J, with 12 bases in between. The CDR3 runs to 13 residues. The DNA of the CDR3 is TGTGCCAGCTCCTTAGGGGTCAACTATGGCTACACCTTC. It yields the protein CASSLGVNYGYTF.

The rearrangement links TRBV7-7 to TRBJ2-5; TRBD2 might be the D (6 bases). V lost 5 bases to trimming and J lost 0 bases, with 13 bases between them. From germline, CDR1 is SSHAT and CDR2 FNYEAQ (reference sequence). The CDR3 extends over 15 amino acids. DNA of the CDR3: TGTGCCAGCAGCAACGGGACTCCGTACCAAGAGACCCAGTACTTC. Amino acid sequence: CASSNGTPYQETQYF.